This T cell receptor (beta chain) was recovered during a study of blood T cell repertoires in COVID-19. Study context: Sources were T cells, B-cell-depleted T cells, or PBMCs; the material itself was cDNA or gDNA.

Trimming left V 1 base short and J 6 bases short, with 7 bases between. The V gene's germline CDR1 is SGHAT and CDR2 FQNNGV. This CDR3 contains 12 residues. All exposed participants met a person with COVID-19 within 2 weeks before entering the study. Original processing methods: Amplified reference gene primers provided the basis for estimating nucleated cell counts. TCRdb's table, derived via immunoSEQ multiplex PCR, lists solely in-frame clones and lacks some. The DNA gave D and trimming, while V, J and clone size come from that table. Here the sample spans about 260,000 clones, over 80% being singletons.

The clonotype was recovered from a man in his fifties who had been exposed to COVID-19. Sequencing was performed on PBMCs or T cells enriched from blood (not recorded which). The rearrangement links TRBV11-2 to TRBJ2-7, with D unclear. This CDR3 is CASSLAGFEQYV. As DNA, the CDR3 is TGTGCCAGCAGCTTAGCGGGTTTCGAGCAGTACGTC.